The 30 T cell receptor beta chains given below trace back to one sample, sequenced in a study of blood T cell repertoires in COVID-19. The assay was immunoSEQ multiplex PCR, and TCRdb's table has in-frame clones only and misses some. The sample holds about 210,000 clones; about 86% are singletons and the top ten take around 8.7%. Specimen: peripheral blood. The receptors shown here come from a woman between 50 and 59 years old with acute or convalescent COVID-19.

The rearrangement links TRBV28 to TRBJ1-4; D gene ambiguous. The V end lost 7 bases, the J end lost 8 bases, and 14 bases lay between the germline ends. This CDR3 is built from 13 residues. Looked up from germline, CDR1 is MDHEN and CDR2 is SYDVKM. The CDR3 DNA reads as TGTGCCAGCACCGGGTTCCTTGGGGAAAAACTGTTTTTT. Amino acids: CASTGFLGEKLFF. Filled out from reference TRBV28 and TRBJ1-4, the complete variable domain reads DVKVTQSSRYLVKRTGEKVFLECVQDMDHENMFWYRQDPGLGLRLIYFSYDVKMKEKGDIPEGYSVSREKKERFSLILESASTNQTSMYLCASTGFLGEKLFFGSGTQLSVL.

The chain joins TRBV28 to TRBJ2-1; 8 bases fit TRBD2. With 6 bases clipped from V and 6 bases from J, the junction kept 10 bases outside the gene matches. The CDR3 spans 15 residues. Germline-derived CDR1 and CDR2 are MDHEN and SYDVKM. The CDR3 region has the DNA TGTGCCAGCAGCGCTTTGGGACTAGGTCTCAATGAGCAGTTCTTC. Its protein product is CASSALGLGLNEQFF.

V gene TRBV2 combines with J gene TRBJ1-1; 9 nucleotides agree with TRBD1. After removal of 7 bases from V and 1 base from J, the junction contained 13 bases not matched to a gene. Germline V lookup: CDR1 SNHLY, CDR2 FYNNEI. CDR3 size: 17 residues. The CDR3 coding sequence is TGTGCCAGCACTTCGACAGGGGGTGTTGTGCGGAACACTGAAGCTTTCTTT. It encodes CASTSTGGVVRNTEAFF.

This chain uses TRBV11-2 with TRBJ2-7, with a tentative D call TRBD2 (5 bases). V lost 5 bases and J 0 bases, leaving 11 bases between the germline ends. The CDR3 has 14 amino acids. Germline-derived CDR1 and CDR2 are SGHAT and FQNNGV. The CDR3 reads CASSPRTDSYEQYF. The CDR3 DNA follows: TGTGCCAGCAGCCCTCGGACTGACTCCTACGAGCAGTACTTC.

The gene calls are TRBV10-3 and TRBJ2-1; perhaps TRBD2 as D (6 bases). CDR3 length: 16 amino acids. The V and J ends lost 8 bases and 8 bases respectively, with 25 bases between them. Germline values: CDR1 ENHRY, CDR2 SYGVKD. In DNA, the CDR3 is TGTGCCATCTCCCTTTTGGGTAGCGGCCCGGAGGATGAGCAGTTCTTC. Translation gives CAISLLGSGPEDEQFF.

The J gene is TRBJ2-2, the V gene TRBV10-2; D gene ambiguous. V lost 0 bases, J lost 4 bases, and 12 bases lay in between. Germline lookup yields CDR1 WSHSY and CDR2 SAAADI. The CDR3 is made up of 16 amino acids. The CDR3 loop is CASSESVRPGTGELFF. The CDR3 DNA reads as TGCGCCAGCAGTGAGTCGGTCCGACCGGGCACCGGGGAGCTGTTTTTT.

In its sample, this clone was seen once. The gene calls are TRBV11-3 and TRBJ1-1; 7 nucleotides agree with TRBD1. The trim removed 4 bases at V and 3 bases at J, leaving 2 bases unmatched. The CDR3 extends over 13 amino acids. Per the germline V gene, CDR1 is SGHNT and CDR2 is YENEEA. The CDR3 sequence is CASSSDRDTEAFF. DNA for the CDR3: TGTGCCAGCAGCTCCGACAGGGACACTGAAGCTTTCTTT.

This chain uses TRBV5-1 with TRBJ2-1; 12 bases align to TRBD2. V lost 4 bases to trimming and J lost 14 bases; unmatched junction nucleotides: 16. Looked up from germline, CDR1 is SGHRS and CDR2 is YFSETQ. CDR3 length: 16 residues. The DNA for the CDR3 is TGCGCCAGCAGCCCACAGGGGTTTCTAGCGGGAGGGCTGAAGTTCTTC. Its translation: CASSPQGFLAGGLKFF.

J is TRBJ2-7 and V is TRBV6-5, with 8 bases lining up with TRBD1. The V gene end was trimmed by 4 bases and the J gene end by 7 bases; junction bases not matched to a gene: 6. The CDR3 spans 13 residues. Looked up from germline, CDR1 is MNHEY and CDR2 is SVGAGI. The CDR3, as DNA: TGTGCCAGCAGTTGGACAGGGATGGGTGAGCAGTACTTC. Its translation: CASSWTGMGEQYF.

This chain links TRBV24-1 with TRBJ1-5; 8 nucleotides agree with TRBD1. The CDR3 runs 14 residues. Per germline, CDR1 KGHDR and CDR2 SFDVKD. Germline trimming cut 4 bases from V and 4 bases from J; bases unmatched to any gene: 2. CDR3 nucleotide sequence: TGTGCCACCAGTGACGACAGGGGTAATCAGCCCCAGCATTTT. Its translation is CATSDDRGNQPQHF.

This chain uses TRBV7-2 with TRBJ1-1, with TRBD1 matching 8 bases. The junction had 2 bases not matched to a gene; V was cut back by 5 bases and J by 0 bases. Germline CDR1 reads SGHTA; CDR2 reads FQGNSA. The CDR3 is made up of 14 amino acids. CDR3 loop: CASSRTGLNTEAFF. The CDR3 nucleotides read TGTGCCAGCAGCCGGACAGGGTTGAACACTGAAGCTTTCTTT.

V usage is TRBV3-1 (or the pseudogene TRBV3-2) and J usage is TRBJ1-3; D remains ambiguous. This CDR3 spans 17 amino acids. Deletions cut 6 bases from V and 1 base from J, with 19 bases between. Germline V gene lookup returns CDR1 LGHDT and CDR2 YNNKEL (reference sequence). CDR3 sequence: CASSSRQSALSGNTIYF. DNA for the CDR3: TGTGCCAGCAGTTCGCGACAATCAGCCCTTTCTGGAAACACCATATATTTT.

This clone was seen only once. The chain carries TRBV6-6 and TRBJ2-7, with 8 bases lining up with TRBD1. The J segment lost 3 bases and the V segment lost 2 bases, leaving 6 bases of the junction unmatched. The CDR3 has 15 residues. Germline CDR1 MNHNY, CDR2 SVGAGI (reference sequence). The CDR3 is CASSYGGTGGYEQYF. CDR3 nucleotide sequence: TGTGCCAGCAGTTACGGGGGGACAGGCGGCTACGAGCAGTACTTC.

This clone was counted only a few times. The chain recombines TRBV27 with TRBJ2-5; TRBD2 agrees at 11 bases. V lost 1 base, J lost 10 bases, and 14 bases stayed unmatched. The CDR3 extends over 17 amino acids. Germline values: CDR1 MNHEY, CDR2 SMNVEV (reference sequence). The CDR3 region is CASSLYPPGLAGTHQYF. CDR3 coding DNA: TGTGCCAGCAGTTTATACCCCCCAGGACTAGCGGGTACCCACCAGTACTTC.

The V call is TRBV21-1, the J call TRBJ2-7; whether TRBD1, the table's D call, matches the DNA was not checked. TRBV21-1 is marked as a pseudogene. This CDR3 is 15 amino acids long. The CDR3 region has the DNA TGTGCCAGCAGCAAACGCCCCGGACAGGTCTACGAGCAGTACTTC. It encodes CASSKRPGQVYEQYF.

This clone was counted a few times. J is TRBJ1-5 and V is TRBV5-1; D unresolved. Per the germline V gene, CDR1 is SGHRS and CDR2 is YFSETQ. V was trimmed by 0 bases and J by 7 bases, leaving 8 bases between them. This CDR3 spans 13 amino acids. The DNA of the CDR3 is TGCGCCAGCAGCTTGGATGGGAGCCAGCCCCAGCATTTT. This encodes CASSLDGSQPQHF.

This sequence joins TRBV19 and TRBJ1-5; 9 bases are a match to TRBD1. V shed 2 bases and J 3 bases; nucleotides not matched to a gene: 8. The CDR3 runs to 17 residues. Germline values: CDR1 LNHDA, CDR2 SQIVND (reference sequence). The chain's CDR3 is CASSIRPGTGNNQPQHF. As DNA, the CDR3 is TGTGCCAGTAGTATACGTCCCGGGACAGGGAACAATCAGCCCCAGCATTTT.

The chain is built from TRBV9 and TRBJ2-4, with 10 bases aligning to TRBD2. CDR1 SGDLS and CDR2 YYNGEE come from the germline V gene. Trimming at V came to 0 bases and at J to 7 bases, leaving 16 bases not matched to a gene. The CDR3 runs 19 residues. The CDR3 bases are TGTGCCAGCAGCGTAGAGGCTAGCGGGGGACATCCATCGAAGAACATTCAGTACTTC. This sequence encodes CASSVEASGGHPSKNIQYF.

In its sample, this clone was seen once. This sequence joins TRBV18 and TRBJ1-5, with TRBD1 as a possible D gene (5 bases). Deletions cut 0 bases from V and 0 bases from J, with 18 bases between. The CDR3 totals 19 residues. The V gene's germline CDR1 is KGHSH and CDR2 LQKENI. The CDR3 bases are TGTGCCAGCTCACCACCGTGGGGCCCTCTGAACCATAGCAATCAGCCCCAGCATTTT. Protein sequence: CASSPPWGPLNHSNQPQHF.

This clone came up a few times. Other DNA sequences of this sample code for an identical CDR3. V is TRBV5-4 and J is TRBJ1-1; 7 bases map to TRBD1. The germline CDR1 and CDR2 sequences are SGHNT and YYREEE (reference sequence). After removal of 4 bases from V and 2 bases from J, the junction contained 2 bases not matched to a gene. The CDR3 has 13 residues. The CDR3 bases are TGTGCCAGCAGCAGGGACAGTAACACTGAAGCTTTCTTT. Amino acids: CASSRDSNTEAFF.

V usage is TRBV4-1 and J usage is TRBJ1-3; 8 bases agree with TRBD1. The CDR3 sequence is 15 residues long. The V gene's germline CDR1 is MGHRA and CDR2 YSYEKL. After removal of 3 bases from V and 4 bases from J, the junction contained 5 bases not matched to a gene. CDR3 amino acids: CASSQEDRVGNTIYF. The CDR3, as DNA: TGCGCCAGCAGCCAGGAGGACAGGGTGGGAAACACCATATATTTT.

V usage is TRBV5-1 and J usage is TRBJ2-5, with TRBD1 as a possible D gene (6 bases). Germline lookup yields CDR1 SGHRS and CDR2 YFSETQ. V was cut by 0 bases and J by 5 bases, with 11 bases left in between. The CDR3 sequence is 14 residues long. In DNA form, the CDR3 reads TGCGCCAGCAGCTTGGCCATTAGGGGGGAGACCCAGTACTTC. As protein: CASSLAIRGETQYF.

The rearrangement uses TRBV10-3 and TRBJ2-2; 10 nucleotides align to TRBD1. The CDR3 has 16 residues. Trimming took 10 bases from V and 0 from J; bases not matched to a gene: 8. CDR1 is ENHRY and CDR2 is SYGVKD in the germline V gene. CDR3 loop: CATGDRGGSNTGELFF. The CDR3 DNA reads TGTGCCACCGGGGACAGGGGAGGGTCGAACACCGGGGAGCTGTTTTTT.

The rearrangement uses TRBV6-5 and TRBJ2-7, with D perhaps TRBD1 (6 bases). Germline CDR1 is MNHEY and CDR2 is SVGAGI. Trimming took 0 bases from V and 0 from J, leaving 12 bases between them. There are 16 residues in the CDR3. The CDR3 nucleotides read TGTGCCAGCAGTTACTCGTTGACAGGCCCCTCCTACGAGCAGTACTTC. It is translated as CASSYSLTGPSYEQYF.

This chain uses TRBV19 with TRBJ2-7; D possibly corresponds to TRBD2 (8 bases). The CDR3 totals 22 residues. Germline V gene data show CDR1 as LNHDA and CDR2 as SQIVND (reference sequence). V was trimmed by 4 bases and J by 2 bases, leaving 36 bases between them. The CDR3 DNA follows: TGTGCCAGTAGTAGGGACAGCCCAACCAGAGGGGACCAAGCGGGAGCGGCCTACGAGCAGTACTTC. As protein: CASSRDSPTRGDQAGAAYEQYF.

V usage is TRBV7-2 and J usage is TRBJ2-2; 7 nucleotides align to TRBD2. There are 17 residues in the CDR3. J lost 1 base, V lost 1 base, and 6 bases had no gene match. The V gene's germline CDR1 is SGHTA and CDR2 FQGNSA. CDR3 protein: CASSLGQAGWNTGELFF. The CDR3 region has the DNA TGTGCCAGCAGCTTAGGTCAAGCGGGATGGAACACCGGGGAGCTGTTTTTT.

V usage is TRBV5-4 and J usage is TRBJ2-3; D remains ambiguous. The V gene lost 2 bases and the J gene lost 2 bases, with 9 bases spanning the gap. The CDR3 length is 14 residues. Per germline, CDR1 SGHNT and CDR2 YYREEE (reference sequence). The CDR3 region has the DNA TGTGCCAGCAGCTTAGTTGGCCCCACAGATACGCAGTATTTT. Protein sequence: CASSLVGPTDTQYF.

The chain couples TRBV19 to TRBJ1-5; D ambiguous. Looked up from germline, CDR1 is LNHDA and CDR2 is SQIVND (reference sequence). The CDR3 is 12 amino acids. V lost 9 bases to trimming and J lost 4 bases, with 10 bases between them. CDR3 DNA sequence: TGTGCCAGCGAGGGCAGAAATCAGCCCCAGCATTTT. Amino acid sequence: CASEGRNQPQHF.

There are many counts of this clone. The chain joins TRBV2 to TRBJ2-5; D might be TRBD1 (6 bases). Trimming shortened V by 2 bases and J by 7 bases, and 11 bases separated the two germline ends. Germline V CDR1 and CDR2: SNHLY, FYNNEI. The CDR3 spans 13 residues. The DNA of the CDR3 is TGTGCCAGCAGTGAATATGAGGACAGGACCCAGTACTTC. Translated, it gives CASSEYEDRTQYF. Full variable domain (outside the CDR3, taken from reference TRBV2 and TRBJ2-5): EPEVTQTPSHQVTQMGQEVILRCVPISNHLYFYWYRQILGQKVEFLVSFYNNEISEKSEIFDDQFSVERPDGSNFTLKIRSTKLEDSAMYFCASSEYEDRTQYFGPGTRLLVL.

The chain has TRBV27 and TRBJ1-2; 7 bases are a match to TRBD1. The trim removed 6 bases at V and 5 bases at J, leaving 12 bases unmatched. This CDR3 is built from 15 residues. Per germline, CDR1 MNHEY and CDR2 SMNVEV (reference sequence). The CDR3 region is CASSLNSAGGYGYTF. The CDR3 region has the DNA TGTGCCAGCAGCCTTAACAGTGCAGGGGGGTATGGCTACACCTTC.